These 5 T cell receptor beta chains came from one sample sequenced in a study of T cells after yellow fever vaccination. MiXCR, applied by TCRdb to the 5' RACE reads, yields one record per CDR3 protein. The data contain some 220,000 distinct CDR3 sequences, about 3% of them singletons. Here the sequenced sample was CD4+ T cells sorted from PBMCs, taken 10 days after the yellow fever booster vaccination. These TCRs come from a man aged 18 to 29 who received the YFV17D yellow fever vaccine.

This clonotype was counted only a few times. The chain carries TRBV5-1 and TRBJ1-6; 10 nucleotides match TRBD1. The length of the CDR3 is 17 residues. Germline CDR1 SGHRS, CDR2 YFSETQ. Trimming at V came to 0 bases and at J to 7 bases, leaving 7 bases not matched to a gene. This CDR3 is CASSLALLGQGNSPLHF. The DNA of the CDR3 is TGCGCCAGCAGCTTGGCCCTCCTGGGACAGGGGAATTCACCCCTCCACTTT.

The sample holds a few counts of this clonotype. The chain is built from TRBV29-1 and TRBJ1-4, with a tentative D call TRBD1 (5 bases). Between the trimmed V and J ends, which lost 6 bases and 0 bases, there was a span of 8 bases. This CDR3 has 13 amino acids. Germline V CDR1 and CDR2: SQVTM, ANQGSEA. The CDR3 sequence: CSVGGATNEKLFF. The CDR3 DNA reads TGCAGCGTCGGAGGGGCAACTAATGAAAAACTGTTTTTT.

This clonotype occurred a few times. This chain connects TRBV11-1 to TRBJ2-4; D remains ambiguous. Looked up from germline, CDR1 is SGHAT and CDR2 is FQDESV (reference sequence). Trimming cost V 2 bases and J 0 bases, with 11 bases left between them. The CDR3 covers 16 residues. The CDR3: CASSLSSPLAKNIQYF. The CDR3 DNA is TGTGCCAGCAGCTTAAGTTCTCCTCTAGCCAAAAACATTCAGTACTTC.

This clonotype has at least ten counts. The V gene is TRBV3-1, the J gene TRBJ1-2; D ambiguous. The CDR3 runs to 13 residues. Germline V gives CDR1 LGHDT, CDR2 YNNKEL (reference sequence). V was trimmed by 6 bases and J by 3 bases, leaving 11 bases between them. The CDR3 nucleotides are TGTGCCAGCAGTTTGACATCGCACTATGGCTACACCTTC. Its translation: CASSLTSHYGYTF.

This chain joins TRBV11-2 and TRBJ2-5, with D perhaps matching TRBD1 or TRBD2 (7 bases each). Trimming left V 5 bases short and J 4 bases short, with 23 bases between. The CDR3 extends over 17 amino acids. From germline, CDR1 is SGHAT and CDR2 FQNNGV. CDR3 protein: CASSPKREGASRETQYF. For the CDR3, the DNA is TGTGCCAGCAGCCCCAAGAGGGAGGGGGCGAGTCGAGAGACCCAGTACTTC. Full variable domain (rest looked up from reference TRBV11-2 and TRBJ2-5): EAGVAQSPRYKIIEKRQSVAFWCNPISGHATLYWYQQILGQGPKLLIQFQNNGVVDDSQLPKDRFSAERLKGVDSTLKIQPAKLEDSAVYLCASSPKREGASRETQYFGPGTRLLVL.